Following are 25 T cell receptor beta chains from one sample sequenced in a study of early T cells in non-severe SARS-CoV-2 infection. TCRdb passed the 5' RACE reads through MiXCR, listing each CDR3 protein once. The repertoire holds 45,000 to 75,000 distinct CDR3 sequences, about 9.8% seen once, with about 16% in the top ten. The specimen was whole blood. The receptors originated from an adult who was a healthcare worker with PCR-confirmed SARS-CoV-2 infection or an uninfected control (not recorded which).

The sample holds a few counts of this clonotype. The chain recombines TRBV29-1 with TRBJ2-1; D is possibly TRBD2 (6 bases). CDR1 and CDR2 from the germline V gene are SQVTM and ANQGSEA. Between the trimmed V and J ends, which lost 4 bases and 0 bases, there was a span of 10 bases. CDR3 length: 14 residues. CDR3 sequence reads: CSVGERASYNEQFF. The CDR3 coding sequence is TGCAGCGTTGGGGAGCGGGCCTCCTACAATGAGCAGTTCTTC.

This clonotype was counted a few times. The chain combines TRBV20-1 with TRBJ2-4; 8 bases agree with TRBD2. The CDR3 spans 12 residues. Trimming cost V 3 bases and J 7 bases; bases outside gene matches: 2. Germline lookup yields CDR1 DFQATT and CDR2 SNEGSKA (reference sequence). In nucleotides, the CDR3 is TGCAGTGCTAGCAGCGGGAGTAACATTCAGTACTTC. This codes for CSASSGSNIQYF.

This clonotype was seen repeatedly, ten times or more. This chain uses TRBV7-9 with TRBJ1-1; a possible D gene is TRBD1 (5 bases). The germline gives CDR1 SEHNR, CDR2 FQNEAQ (reference sequence). This CDR3 contains 15 residues. V lost 2 bases and J lost 1, with 11 bases in between. Here the CDR3 DNA reads TGTGCCAGCAGCTTATTGTCAGGGTCGAACACTGAAGCTTTCTTT. This encodes CASSLLSGSNTEAFF. Using reference TRBV7-9 and TRBJ1-1 for the parts outside the CDR3, the full variable domain is DTGVSQNPRHKITKRGQNVTFRCDPISEHNRLYWYRQTLGQGPEFLTYFQNEAQLEKSRLLSDRFSAERPKGSFSTLEIQRTEQGDSAMYLCASSLLSGSNTEAFFGQGTRLTVV.

This clonotype came up a few times. V is TRBV27 and J is TRBJ2-1; the D is unclear. Looked up from germline, CDR1 is MNHEY and CDR2 is SMNVEV (reference sequence). This CDR3 has 13 amino acids. Trimming took off 4 bases at V and 6 bases at J, with 10 bases between the two ends. The CDR3 bases are TGTGCCAGCAGTTCCCTACTTGTCAATGAGCAGTTCTTC. Translating it yields CASSSLLVNEQFF.

This clonotype was detected many times. This chain links TRBV7-2 with TRBJ1-2, with no clear D. Trimming cost V 1 base and J 1 base, with 10 bases left between them. CDR1 and CDR2 from the germline V gene are SGHTA and FQGNSA. The CDR3 contains 15 residues. Written as DNA, the CDR3 is TGTGCCAGCAGCTTAGAAGGAGGCCGTAACTATGGCTACACCTTC. Translation: CASSLEGGRNYGYTF.

This clonotype was observed at least ten times. The rearrangement joins TRBV3-1 to TRBJ2-7; possibly TRBD2 for D (6 bases). Germline lookup yields CDR1 LGHDT and CDR2 YNNKEL (reference sequence). The CDR3 is made up of 15 amino acids. Trimming shortened V by 6 bases and J by 0 bases, and 15 bases separated the two germline ends. DNA of the CDR3: TGTGCCAGCAGGGAGGGACGGGCACTCTCCTACGAGCAGTACTTC. It encodes CASREGRALSYEQYF.

This clonotype appeared many times. The V and J genes are TRBV7-2 and TRBJ1-2; TRBD1 matches 7 bases. The CDR3 runs to 13 residues. Unmatched junction bases numbered 5, after V lost 6 bases and J lost 4 bases. Looked up from germline, CDR1 is SGHTA and CDR2 is FQGNSA. The CDR3 loop reads CASSSRGSYGYTF. DNA for the CDR3: TGTGCCAGCAGTAGCAGGGGGAGCTATGGCTACACCTTC.

The sample holds many counts of this clonotype. CDR3 bases: TGTGCCAGTAGTCCACAGGGGGGCTATGGCTACACCTTC. The encoded protein is CASSPQGGYGYTF. The rearrangement links TRBV19 to TRBJ1-2, with 8 bases lining up with TRBD1. Unmatched junction bases numbered 3, after V lost 5 bases and J lost 4 bases. Germline CDR1 reads LNHDA; CDR2 reads SQIVND (reference sequence). The length of the CDR3 is 13 residues.

The chain has TRBV5-1 and TRBJ2-7; 8 nucleotides align to TRBD2. Per germline, CDR1 SGHRS and CDR2 YFSETQ. Germline trimming cut 4 bases from V and 2 bases from J; bases unmatched to any gene: 5. The CDR3 sequence is 14 residues long. CDR3 DNA sequence: TGCGCCAGCAGCCTGAAGCGGGGGCCCTACGAGCAGTACTTC. Translating gives CASSLKRGPYEQYF.

In this sample, this clonotype turned up many times. The chain uses TRBV29-1 and TRBJ1-2; D is possibly TRBD1 (5 bases). The CDR3 is 13 amino acids. Trimming took off 0 bases at V and 2 bases at J, with 7 bases between the two ends. Germline V gene data show CDR1 as SQVTM and CDR2 as ANQGSEA. The CDR3 DNA sequence: TGCAGCGTTGAAGATCCAGGGAACTATGGCTACACCTTC. Protein product: CSVEDPGNYGYTF.

This clonotype was seen more than once but under ten times. This chain uses TRBV20-1 with TRBJ1-2; 7 bases align to TRBD1. CDR3 size: 15 residues. CDR1 and CDR2 (germline): DFQATT, SNEGSKA (reference sequence). The junction had 13 bases not matched to a gene; V was cut back by 8 bases and J by 1 base. CDR3 in amino acids: CSTRDRQTRNYGYTF. In DNA form, the CDR3 reads TGCAGTACTCGGGACAGACAAACCCGTAACTATGGCTACACCTTC.

In regard to this clonotype: Germline is not matched at one junction end, which may reflect a read error. CDR3 sequence: CSARDRGLPGQPQHF. CDR3 nucleotide sequence: TGCAGTGCCAGAGACAGGGGGCTTCCGGGGCAGCCCCAGCATTTT. The rearrangement joins TRBV20-1 to TRBJ1-5; 10 bases agree with TRBD1. The CDR3 sequence is 15 residues long. CDR1 DFQATT and CDR2 SNEGSKA come from the germline V gene (reference sequence).

This clonotype was picked up many times. CDR3 residues: CSARDSGSNTEAFF. The CDR3 coding sequence is TGCAGTGCTAGAGATTCAGGGTCGAACACTGAAGCTTTCTTT. This rearrangement joins TRBV20-1 to TRBJ1-1, with a possible D match to TRBD1 (5 bases). Germline values: CDR1 DFQATT, CDR2 SNEGSKA (reference sequence). The CDR3 has 14 amino acids. V was shortened by 0 bases and J by 1 base, with 9 bases between the two germline ends.

The chain joins TRBV12-3 or TRBV12-4 to TRBJ1-2; D unclear. The CDR3 contains 13 residues. The V end was cut by 6 bases, the J end by 5 bases, with 13 bases between. In DNA form, the CDR3 reads TGTGCCAGCAGCCGCAAGCCGGCTTATGGCTACACCTTC. Protein product: CASSRKPAYGYTF.

This clonotype has ten or more counts. The chain recombines TRBV28 with TRBJ2-3; TRBD2 matches at 8 bases. The CDR3 sequence is 18 residues long. V was clipped by 5 bases and J by 4 bases; unmatched bases: 17. Germline values: CDR1 MDHEN, CDR2 SYDVKM. For the CDR3, the DNA is TGTGCCAGCAGTCCTCCACCCACCACCGGGGGGGCGGCAGATACGCAGTATTTT. This encodes CASSPPPTTGGAADTQYF.

This chain's CDR3 is CSVVTAYEQYF. The CDR3 nucleotides are TGCAGCGTTGTCACAGCCTACGAGCAGTACTTC. The rearrangement joins TRBV29-1 to TRBJ2-7, with D uncertain. This CDR3 spans 11 amino acids. V lost 4 bases, J lost 2 bases, and 6 bases lay in between. Germline V gene lookup returns CDR1 SQVTM and CDR2 ANQGSEA.

V is TRBV7-2 and J is TRBJ1-5; 8 nucleotides line up with TRBD1. Germline V gene data show CDR1 as SGHTA and CDR2 as FQGNSA. The CDR3 contains 14 residues. Trimming at V came to 3 bases and at J to 11 bases, leaving 9 bases not matched to a gene. This chain's CDR3 is CASSFGDRKLAQHF. The DNA of the CDR3 is TGTGCCAGCAGCTTTGGGGACAGGAAACTTGCCCAGCATTTT.

This clonotype appeared a few times. The rearrangement links TRBV9 to TRBJ2-3; D is possibly TRBD2 (5 bases). Germline CDR1 and CDR2: SGDLS and YYNGEE. V lost 6 bases and J 0 bases, leaving 11 bases between the germline ends. The CDR3 runs to 14 residues. In DNA form, the CDR3 reads TGTGCCAGCACGGTAGCGCCGAGCACAGATACGCAGTATTTT. It codes for CASTVAPSTDTQYF.

This clonotype was counted between two and nine times. The genes are TRBV20-1 and TRBJ2-7; tentatively, D is TRBD2 (5 bases). Trimming shortened V by 1 base and J by 6 bases, and 7 bases separated the two germline ends. The CDR3 has 11 residues. CDR1 and CDR2 from the germline V gene are DFQATT and SNEGSKA (reference sequence). The CDR3 region has the DNA TGCAGTGCTAGAGTGGGAGTCGAGCAGTACTTC. Amino acid sequence: CSARVGVEQYF.

The CDR3 coding sequence is TGTGCCAGCAGTATGGGTAGCAGGTTGGAGACCCAGTACTTC. Protein: CASSMGSRLETQYF. This chain uses TRBV9 with TRBJ2-5; D is undetermined. The germline gives CDR1 SGDLS, CDR2 YYNGEE. Trimming cost V 5 bases and J 5 bases, with 16 bases left between them. The CDR3 length is 14 residues. Complete variable domain (other parts from reference TRBV9 and TRBJ2-5): DSGVTQTPKHLITATGQRVTLRCSPRSGDLSVYWYQQSLDQGLQFLIQYYNGEERAKGNILERFSAQQFPDLHSELNLSSLELGDSALYFCASSMGSRLETQYFGPGTRLLVL.

This clonotype was seen more than once but under ten times. V is TRBV29-1 and J is TRBJ2-3; tentative D call: TRBD2 (6 bases). V lost 3 bases to trimming and J lost 3 bases, with 22 bases between them. In germline, CDR1 is SQVTM, CDR2 ANQGSEA. There are 17 residues in the CDR3. CDR3 region: CSVERGGTSRRTDTQYF. CDR3 in DNA: TGCAGCGTTGAGAGGGGAGGTACTAGCCGGAGAACAGATACGCAGTATTTT.

Ten or more counts support this clonotype. The chain uses TRBV27 and TRBJ1-5; TRBD1 is a possible D gene (5 bases). The germline gives CDR1 MNHEY, CDR2 SMNVEV (reference sequence). The CDR3 extends over 15 amino acids. Trimming cost V 7 bases and J 0 bases, with 13 bases left between them. As DNA, the CDR3 is TGTGCCAGCATTTATGACAGTCTTAGCAATCAGCCCCAGCATTTT. Translating it yields CASIYDSLSNQPQHF.

This clonotype has a count of ten or more. The J gene is TRBJ2-7, the V gene TRBV27, with a tentative D call TRBD2 (7 bases). V lost 6 bases, J lost 7 bases, and 22 bases lay in between. The CDR3 sequence is 15 residues long. The V gene's germline CDR1 is MNHEY and CDR2 SMNVEV (reference sequence). DNA of the CDR3: TGTGCCAGCAGCAGCCGGGGCGGGGGCACCGGGGAGCAGTACTTC. The encoded protein is CASSSRGGGTGEQYF.

This clonotype has a count of ten or more. The rearrangement links TRBV19 to TRBJ1-2; 8 bases line up with TRBD1. CDR1 and CDR2 from the germline V gene are LNHDA and SQIVND (reference sequence). The trim removed 5 bases at V and 1 base at J, leaving 12 bases unmatched. The CDR3 runs to 17 residues. The chain's CDR3 is CASSVSLGQGGNYGYTF. The CDR3 DNA sequence: TGTGCCAGTAGTGTGAGCCTCGGACAGGGAGGTAACTATGGCTACACCTTC.

This clonotype was recorded at least ten times. The junction and the germline gene differ at one end; a read error may be behind it. The chain employs TRBV7-9 and TRBJ2-6; D ambiguous. The CDR3 contains 8 residues. Germline values: CDR1 SEHNR, CDR2 FQNEAQ (reference sequence). CDR3 in DNA: TGTGCCAGCAGCTCCTTGGGTTTC. It is translated as CASSSLGF.